The subject of this entry is one TCR beta chain. Its target is unknown. The data were taken from a study of cytomegalovirus exposure and HLA in healthy donors. Whole-study results and caveats: The study flagged fewer than 200 TCR beta chains as cytomegalovirus-associated. In the approximately 120 validation repertoires, a later analysis found that first-cohort TCR clusters tended to co-occur.

It was the roughly 130-subject validation cohort, separate from the roughly 700-subject first cohort, to which the donors belonged. Method: immunoSEQ multiplex PCR; TCRdb's copy keeps in-frame clones and lacks some. The sample records about 74,000 clones, 94% being singletons. From germline, CDR1 is WNHNN and CDR2 SYGVQD (reference sequence). Trimming took off 3 bases at V and 0 bases at J, with 15 bases between the two ends. This CDR3 is built from 17 residues. This rearrangement joins TRBV10-1 to TRBJ2-1, with a possible D match to TRBD2 (6 bases). The TCR sequence derives from a woman aged 18-29 years in good health and CMV-seropositive. Sequencing was carried out using PBMCs. Here the CDR3 DNA reads TGCGCCAGCAGTGACCTCAGCGGGCTAAGCTCCTACAATGAGCAGTTCTTC. Amino acids: CASSDLSGLSSYNEQFF.